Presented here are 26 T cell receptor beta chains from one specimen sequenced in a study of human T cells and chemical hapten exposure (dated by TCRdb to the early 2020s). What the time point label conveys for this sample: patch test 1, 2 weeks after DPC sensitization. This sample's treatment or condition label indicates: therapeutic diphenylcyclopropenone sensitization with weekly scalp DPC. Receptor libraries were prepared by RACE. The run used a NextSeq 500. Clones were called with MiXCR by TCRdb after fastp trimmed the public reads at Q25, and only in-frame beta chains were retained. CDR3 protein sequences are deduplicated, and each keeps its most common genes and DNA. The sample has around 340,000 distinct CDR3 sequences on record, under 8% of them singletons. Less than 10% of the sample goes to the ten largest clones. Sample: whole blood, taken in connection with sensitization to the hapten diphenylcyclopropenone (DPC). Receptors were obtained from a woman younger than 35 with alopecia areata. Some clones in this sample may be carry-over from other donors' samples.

CDR3 in DNA: TGCAGCGTTGAGGGGCTTGGCGGGGGATCAGATACGCAGTATTTT. Amino acids: CSVEGLGGGSDTQYF. The gene calls are TRBV29-1 and TRBJ2-3; TRBD2 aligns across 7 bases. J was trimmed by 4 bases and V by 3 bases; bases with no gene match: 10. The CDR3 has 15 residues. CDR1 SQVTM and CDR2 ANQGSEA come from the germline V gene.

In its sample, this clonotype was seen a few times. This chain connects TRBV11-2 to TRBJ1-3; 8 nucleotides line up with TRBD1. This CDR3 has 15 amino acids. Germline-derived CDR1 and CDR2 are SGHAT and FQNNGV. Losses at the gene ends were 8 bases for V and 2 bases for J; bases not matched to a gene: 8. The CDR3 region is CASGKTGAPGNTIYF. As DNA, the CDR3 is TGTGCCAGCGGAAAGACAGGGGCACCTGGAAACACCATATATTTT.

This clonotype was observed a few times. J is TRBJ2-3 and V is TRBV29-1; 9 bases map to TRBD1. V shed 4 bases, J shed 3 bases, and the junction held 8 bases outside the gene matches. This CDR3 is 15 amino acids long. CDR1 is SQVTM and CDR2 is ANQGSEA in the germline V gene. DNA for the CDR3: TGCAGCGTTGGGCCTACAGGGGGCACTACAGATACGCAGTATTTT. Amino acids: CSVGPTGGTTDTQYF.

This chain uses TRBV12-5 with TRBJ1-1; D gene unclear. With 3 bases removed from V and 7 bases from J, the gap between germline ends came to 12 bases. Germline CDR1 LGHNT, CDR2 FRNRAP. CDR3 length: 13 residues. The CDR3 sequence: CASGFEGISEAFF. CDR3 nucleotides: TGTGCTAGTGGTTTTGAGGGAATTAGTGAAGCTTTCTTT.

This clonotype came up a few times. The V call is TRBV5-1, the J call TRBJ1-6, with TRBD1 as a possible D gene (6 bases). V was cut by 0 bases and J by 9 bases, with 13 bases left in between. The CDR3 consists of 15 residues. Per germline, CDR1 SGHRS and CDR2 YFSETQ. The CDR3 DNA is TGCGCCAGCAGCTTGGATTCTAAACAGGGTTCACCCCTCCACTTT. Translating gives CASSLDSKQGSPLHF.

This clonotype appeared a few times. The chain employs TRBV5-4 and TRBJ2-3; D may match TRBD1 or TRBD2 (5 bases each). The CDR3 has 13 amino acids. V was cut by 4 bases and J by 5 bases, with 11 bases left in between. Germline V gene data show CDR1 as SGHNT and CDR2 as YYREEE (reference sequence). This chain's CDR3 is CASSGEGKDTQYF. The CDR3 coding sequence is TGTGCCAGCAGCGGTGAGGGGAAAGATACGCAGTATTTT.

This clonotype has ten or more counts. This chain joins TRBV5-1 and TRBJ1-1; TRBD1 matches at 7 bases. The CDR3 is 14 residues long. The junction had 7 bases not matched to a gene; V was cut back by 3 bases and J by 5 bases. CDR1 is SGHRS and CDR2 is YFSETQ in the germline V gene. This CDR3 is CASSWEGARTEAFF. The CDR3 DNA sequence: TGCGCCAGCAGCTGGGAGGGGGCGCGGACTGAAGCTTTCTTT.

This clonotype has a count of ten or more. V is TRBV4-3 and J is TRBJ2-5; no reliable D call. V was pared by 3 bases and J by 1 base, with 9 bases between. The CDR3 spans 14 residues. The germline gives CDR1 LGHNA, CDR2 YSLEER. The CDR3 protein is CASSQGGVQETQYF. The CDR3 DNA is TGCGCCAGCAGCCAGGGCGGCGTCCAAGAGACCCAGTACTTC.

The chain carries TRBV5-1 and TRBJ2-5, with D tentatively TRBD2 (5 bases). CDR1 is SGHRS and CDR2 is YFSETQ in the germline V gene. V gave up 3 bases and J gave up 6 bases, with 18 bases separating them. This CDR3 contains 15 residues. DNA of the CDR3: TGCGCCAGCAGCTCTGTCTCTAATTCGGGAAAGACCCAGTACTTC. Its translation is CASSSVSNSGKTQYF.

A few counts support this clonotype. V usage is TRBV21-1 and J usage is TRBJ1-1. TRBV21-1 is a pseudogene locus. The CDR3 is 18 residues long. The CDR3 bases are TGTGCCAGCAGCAGAAAGGGCCCCACCGGGGGGGAGAACACTGAAGCTTTCTTT. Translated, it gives CASSRKGPTGGENTEAFF.

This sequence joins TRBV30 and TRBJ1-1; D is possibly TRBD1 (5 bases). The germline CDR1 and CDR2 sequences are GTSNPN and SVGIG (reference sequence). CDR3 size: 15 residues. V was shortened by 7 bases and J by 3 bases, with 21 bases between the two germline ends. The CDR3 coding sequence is TGTGCCTTGACCGGGACCCTATATTCTGACACTGAAGCTTTCTTT. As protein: CALTGTLYSDTEAFF.

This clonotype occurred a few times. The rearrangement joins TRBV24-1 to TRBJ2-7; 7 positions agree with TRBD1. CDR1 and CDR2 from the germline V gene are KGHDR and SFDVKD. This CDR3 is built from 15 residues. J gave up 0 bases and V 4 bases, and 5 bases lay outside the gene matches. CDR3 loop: CATSDPRDSSYEQYF. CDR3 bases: TGTGCCACCAGTGACCCCCGGGACAGCTCCTACGAGCAGTACTTC.

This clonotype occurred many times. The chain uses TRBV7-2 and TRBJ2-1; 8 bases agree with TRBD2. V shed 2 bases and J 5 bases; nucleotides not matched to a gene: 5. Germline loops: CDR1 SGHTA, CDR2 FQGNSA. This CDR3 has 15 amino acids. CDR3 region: CASSLTLAGNNEQFF. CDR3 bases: TGTGCCAGCAGCTTAACGCTAGCGGGTAACAATGAGCAGTTCTTC.

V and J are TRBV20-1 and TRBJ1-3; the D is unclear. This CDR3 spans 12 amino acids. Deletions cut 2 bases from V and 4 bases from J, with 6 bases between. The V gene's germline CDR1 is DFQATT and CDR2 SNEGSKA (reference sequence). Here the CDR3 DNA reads TGCAGTGCTAGATCCGACGGAAACACCATATATTTT. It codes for CSARSDGNTIYF.

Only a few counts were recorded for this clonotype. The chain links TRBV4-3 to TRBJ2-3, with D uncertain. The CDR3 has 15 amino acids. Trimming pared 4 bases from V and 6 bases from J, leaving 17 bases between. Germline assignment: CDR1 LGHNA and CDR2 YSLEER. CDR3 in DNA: TGCGCCAGCAGCCCCCCTGGAGCCTCCGAGGATACGCAGTATTTT. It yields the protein CASSPPGASEDTQYF.

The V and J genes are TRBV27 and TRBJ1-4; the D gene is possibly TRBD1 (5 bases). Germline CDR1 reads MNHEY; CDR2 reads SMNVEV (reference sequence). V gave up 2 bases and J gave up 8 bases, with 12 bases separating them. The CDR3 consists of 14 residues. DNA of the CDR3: TGTGCCAGCAGTTTACAGGGCCTCCCGGAAAAACTGTTTTTT. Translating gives CASSLQGLPEKLFF.

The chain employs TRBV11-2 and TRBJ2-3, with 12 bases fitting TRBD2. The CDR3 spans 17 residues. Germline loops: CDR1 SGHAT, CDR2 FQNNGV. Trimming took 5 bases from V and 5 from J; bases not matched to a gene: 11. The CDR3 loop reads CASSQGLAGNRRDTQYF. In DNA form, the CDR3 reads TGTGCCAGCAGCCAAGGACTAGCGGGAAATCGGAGAGATACGCAGTATTTT.

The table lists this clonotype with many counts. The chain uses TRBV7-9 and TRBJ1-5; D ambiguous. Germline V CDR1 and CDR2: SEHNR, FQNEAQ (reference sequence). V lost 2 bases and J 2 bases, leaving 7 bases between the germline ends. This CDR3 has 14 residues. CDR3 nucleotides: TGTGCCAGCAGCTTATCTGGGGGCAATCAGCCCCAGCATTTT. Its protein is CASSLSGGNQPQHF.

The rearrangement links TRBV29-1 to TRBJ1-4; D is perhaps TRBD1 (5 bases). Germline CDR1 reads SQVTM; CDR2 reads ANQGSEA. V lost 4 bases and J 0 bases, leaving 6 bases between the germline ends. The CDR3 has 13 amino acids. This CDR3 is CSVVRATNEKLFF. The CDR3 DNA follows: TGCAGCGTTGTCAGGGCAACTAATGAAAAACTGTTTTTT. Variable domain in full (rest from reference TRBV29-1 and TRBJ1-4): SAVISQKPSRDICQRGTSLTIQCQVDSQVTMMFWYRQQPGQSLTLIATANQGSEATYESGFVIDKFPISRPNLTFSTLTVSNMSPEDSSIYLCSVVRATNEKLFFGSGTQLSVL.

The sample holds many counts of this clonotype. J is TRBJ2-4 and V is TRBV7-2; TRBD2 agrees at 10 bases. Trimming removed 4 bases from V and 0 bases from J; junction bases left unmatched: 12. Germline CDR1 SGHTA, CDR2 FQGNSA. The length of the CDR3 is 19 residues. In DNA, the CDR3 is TGTGCCAGCAGCTCCCGCAAGCGGGGGGGCCCTCTAGCCAAAAACATTCAGTACTTC. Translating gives CASSSRKRGGPLAKNIQYF.

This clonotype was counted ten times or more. CDR3 DNA: TGTGCCAGCAGTTTCCTTAGCGGGGGGAACGAGCAGTACTTC. Amino acids: CASSFLSGGNEQYF. The rearrangement links TRBV12-3 or TRBV12-4 to TRBJ2-7; the match to TRBD2 covers 10 bases. After removal of 3 bases from V and 5 bases from J, the junction contained 4 bases not matched to a gene. CDR3 length: 14 amino acids.

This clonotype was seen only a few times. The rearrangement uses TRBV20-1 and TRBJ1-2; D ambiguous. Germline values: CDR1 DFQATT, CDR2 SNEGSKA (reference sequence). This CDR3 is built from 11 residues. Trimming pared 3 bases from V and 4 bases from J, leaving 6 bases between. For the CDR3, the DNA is TGCAGTGCTAGCCCCGGCTATGGCTACACCTTC. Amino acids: CSASPGYGYTF.

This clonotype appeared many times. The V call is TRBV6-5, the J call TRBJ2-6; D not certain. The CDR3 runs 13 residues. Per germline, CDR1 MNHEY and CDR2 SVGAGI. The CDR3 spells CATGRTLANVLTF. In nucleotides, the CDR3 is TGTGCTACGGGCCGTACTTTGGCCAACGTCCTGACTTTC.

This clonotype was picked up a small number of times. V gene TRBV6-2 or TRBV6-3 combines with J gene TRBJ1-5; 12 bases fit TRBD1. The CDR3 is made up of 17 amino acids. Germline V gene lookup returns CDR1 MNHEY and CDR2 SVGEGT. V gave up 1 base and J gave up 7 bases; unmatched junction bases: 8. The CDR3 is CASSYLPGQGALQPQHF. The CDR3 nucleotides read TGTGCCAGCAGTTACTTGCCGGGACAGGGGGCATTACAGCCCCAGCATTTT.

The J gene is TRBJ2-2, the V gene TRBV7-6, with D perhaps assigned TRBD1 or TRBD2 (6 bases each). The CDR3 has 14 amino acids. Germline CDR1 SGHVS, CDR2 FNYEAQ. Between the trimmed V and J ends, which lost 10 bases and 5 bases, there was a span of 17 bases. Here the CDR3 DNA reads TGTGCCACGCGGGGCATAGGGGGGACCGGGGAGCTGTTTTTT. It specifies CATRGIGGTGELFF.

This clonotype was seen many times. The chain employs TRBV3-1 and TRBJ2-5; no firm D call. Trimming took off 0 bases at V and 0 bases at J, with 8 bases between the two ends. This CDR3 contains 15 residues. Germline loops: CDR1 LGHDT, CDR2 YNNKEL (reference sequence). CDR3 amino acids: CASSQERAYQETQYF. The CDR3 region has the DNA TGTGCCAGCAGCCAAGAACGGGCGTACCAAGAGACCCAGTACTTC.